The 31 T cell receptor beta chains below come from one sample, sequenced in a study of T cells in Graves' hyperthyroidism and ophthalmopathy. Researchers amplified the TCR beta CDR3 regions from RNA transcripts. When the TCR CDR3 underwent first-round RT-PCR, the HTBI primer set was used. TCRdb itself ran the multiplex PCR reads through MiXCR, one entry per CDR3 protein. The sample carries around 380,000 distinct CDR3 sequences, roughly 14% recorded once. Sequencing was done on a sample of blood. All receptors come from a man aged 25 to 40 with Graves' hyperthyroidism that later progressed to Graves' ophthalmopathy.

This clonotype was seen many times. CDR3 sequence (DNA): TGTGCCAGCAGCTTAGGGCCCCCTGGGAGGGCGGGCCAGCCCCAGCATTTT. Translation: CASSLGPPGRAGQPQHF. This chain connects TRBV7-2 to TRBJ1-5, with D unclear. This CDR3 spans 17 amino acids. V lost 1 base to trimming and J lost 7 bases, with 20 bases between them. The germline V gene encodes CDR1 SGHTA and CDR2 FQGNSA.

V gene TRBV11-2 combines with J gene TRBJ2-1, with 9 bases lining up with TRBD2. The CDR3 extends over 16 amino acids. Germline V CDR1 and CDR2: SGHAT, FQNNGV. V was pared by 5 bases and J by 2 bases, with 7 bases of the junction left unmatched. The CDR3 reads CASSHLAGDPYNEQFF. CDR3 nucleotide sequence: TGTGCCAGCAGCCACTTAGCGGGGGATCCCTACAATGAGCAGTTCTTC.

This clonotype was seen many times. The chain uses TRBV6-6 and TRBJ2-1, with a tentative D call TRBD1 (5 bases). The CDR3 covers 15 residues. V was shortened by 2 bases and J by 3 bases, with 11 bases between the two germline ends. Germline CDR1 MNHNY, CDR2 SVGAGI (reference sequence). The CDR3 DNA sequence: TGTGCCAGCAGTTACGGGCAGGGCGGCTACAATGAGCAGTTCTTC. This encodes CASSYGQGGYNEQFF.

In this sample, this clonotype turned up many times. The chain carries TRBV5-1 and TRBJ1-1, with D maybe TRBD1 (5 bases). The CDR3 is 13 amino acids. CDR1 SGHRS and CDR2 YFSETQ come from the germline V gene. V was shortened by 1 base and J by 6 bases, with 10 bases between the two germline ends. The DNA for the CDR3 is TGCGCCAGCAGCTTGTCCAGGGACGCTGAAGCTTTCTTT. This encodes CASSLSRDAEAFF. Full variable domain (remainder filled in from reference TRBV5-1 and TRBJ1-1): KAGVTQTPRYLIKTRGQQVTLSCSPISGHRSVSWYQQTPGQGLQFLFEYFSETQRNKGNFPGRFSGRQFSNSRSEMNVSTLELGDSALYLCASSLSRDAEAFFGQGTRLTVV.

The chain has TRBV6-6 and TRBJ1-2; 7 nucleotides match TRBD1. This CDR3 region has 16 residues. V trimming: 0 bases; J trimming: 0 bases; junction bases outside the gene matches: 4. CDR1 is MNHNY and CDR2 is SVGAGI in the germline V gene (reference sequence). CDR3 coding DNA: TGTGCCAGCAGTTACTCTTGGGGACAGACTAACTATGGCTACACCTTC. Amino acid sequence: CASSYSWGQTNYGYTF.

This clonotype came up a few times. The chain recombines TRBV3-1 with TRBJ1-6; TRBD1 is a possible D gene (5 bases). This CDR3 is 13 amino acids long. Germline V gene sequence: CDR1 LGHDT, CDR2 YNNKEL (reference sequence). V lost 9 bases and J lost 8, with 14 bases in between. The CDR3 nucleotides are TGTGCCAGTAGAAGGGGCTTGGATTCACCCCTCCACTTT. This translates into CASRRGLDSPLHF.

This clonotype was detected many times. This chain joins TRBV20-1 and TRBJ2-2; maybe TRBD2 (6 bases). Germline CDR1 and CDR2: DFQATT and SNEGSKA (reference sequence). The CDR3 spans 14 residues. The V gene lost 3 bases and the J gene lost 5 bases, with 13 bases spanning the gap. CDR3 sequence: CSASGIAETGELFF. DNA of the CDR3: TGCAGTGCTAGTGGAATAGCGGAAACCGGGGAGCTGTTTTTT.

The rearrangement links TRBV11-2 to TRBJ2-1; TRBD2 matches at 8 bases. This CDR3 has 15 amino acids. From germline, CDR1 is SGHAT and CDR2 FQNNGV. Trimming took 5 bases from V and 6 from J; bases not matched to a gene: 9. CDR3 sequence: CASSTAGTSSNEQFF. The CDR3 nucleotides are TGTGCCAGCAGCACCGCCGGGACTAGTTCCAATGAGCAGTTCTTC.

Ten or more counts support this clonotype. The rearrangement uses TRBV20-1 and TRBJ2-5; no definite D call. V gave up 7 bases and J gave up 7 bases, with 19 bases separating them. The CDR3 consists of 13 residues. The germline V gene encodes CDR1 DFQATT and CDR2 SNEGSKA (reference sequence). This CDR3 reads CSGEGLFWGTQYF. CDR3 DNA: TGCAGTGGTGAAGGGCTTTTTTGGGGGACCCAGTACTTC.

Of note for this clonotype: Just one base apart from a much larger clone, this may be a read error. V gene TRBV6-2 or TRBV6-3 combines with J gene TRBJ2-7; TRBD1 is a possible D gene (5 bases). Trimming removed 5 bases from V and 6 bases from J, with 17 bases in between. The CDR3 runs to 14 residues. The V gene's germline CDR1 is MNHEY and CDR2 SVGEGT. The CDR3 region is CASSNPHLRGEQYF. CDR3 DNA sequence: TGTGCCAGCAGTAACCCTCATCTAAGGGGCGAGCAGTACTTC.

At least ten counts were recorded for this clonotype. This rearrangement joins TRBV2 to TRBJ2-7, with TRBD2 as a possible D gene (5 bases). This CDR3 contains 14 residues. Between the trimmed V and J ends, which lost 6 bases and 3 bases, there was a span of 15 bases. Germline CDR1 is SNHLY and CDR2 is FYNNEI. The CDR3 bases are TGTGCCAGCAGCGCAGGACTGGAGGTCTACGAGCAGTACTTC. Translation: CASSAGLEVYEQYF.

The table lists this clonotype with many counts. This rearrangement joins TRBV7-3 to TRBJ2-1, with 7 bases fitting TRBD1. Germline CDR1 reads SGHTA; CDR2 reads FQGTGA. CDR3 length: 15 residues. The ends lost 5 bases at V and 6 bases at J; junction bases unmatched: 10. CDR3 sequence: CASSPGQPPINEQFF. The CDR3 DNA is TGTGCCAGCAGCCCGGGACAGCCTCCTATCAATGAGCAGTTCTTC.

This clonotype has more than one count but fewer than ten. The rearrangement joins TRBV5-4 to TRBJ1-5; 10 bases align to TRBD1. Germline V gene data show CDR1 as SGHNT and CDR2 as YYREEE (reference sequence). Unmatched junction bases numbered 17, after V lost 8 bases and J lost 6 bases. The CDR3 is 17 residues long. The CDR3 protein is CARNPGTGVGLLQPQHF. The CDR3 DNA reads TGTGCCAGGAACCCCGGGACAGGGGTCGGCCTTCTTCAGCCCCAGCATTTT.

This clonotype was found once. A much larger clone lies one base from this, so it may be a read error. Likely a read error: the CDR3 ends without its conserved phenylalanine or tryptophan. V is TRBV11-1 and J is TRBJ2-3; D may be TRBD1 (5 bases). This CDR3 comprises 11 residues. Per the germline V gene, CDR1 is SGHAT and CDR2 is FQDESV (reference sequence). V was clipped by 3 bases and J by 8 bases, with 6 bases between them. This CDR3 reads CASSFRVTQYL. As DNA, the CDR3 is TGTGCCAGCAGCTTCAGGGTTACGCAGTATCTT.

This clonotype came up many times. V and J are TRBV7-2 and TRBJ1-1; TRBD1 is a possible D gene (6 bases). Trimming pared 1 base from V and 0 bases from J, leaving 15 bases between. Looked up from germline, CDR1 is SGHTA and CDR2 is FQGNSA. This CDR3 has 17 residues. As DNA, the CDR3 is TGTGCCAGCAGCTTAGTTGGGGGGCGAAGGGTGAACACTGAAGCTTTCTTT. This encodes CASSLVGGRRVNTEAFF.

The chain combines TRBV6-1 with TRBJ2-3; 9 positions agree with TRBD2. J lost 2 bases, V lost 7 bases, and 7 bases had no gene match. The CDR3 extends over 15 amino acids. Per germline, CDR1 MNHNS and CDR2 SASEGT. The CDR3 bases are TGTGCCAGCACCCTTGCGGGGGGGGACACAGATACGCAGTATTTT. Residues: CASTLAGGDTDTQYF.

The rearrangement links TRBV5-1 to TRBJ2-4; TRBD1 might be the D (6 bases). This CDR3 is built from 14 residues. V dropped 4 bases and J dropped 8 bases, with 16 bases sitting between them. Germline V gene lookup returns CDR1 SGHRS and CDR2 YFSETQ. DNA of the CDR3: TGCGCCAGCAGCCCGCTGGGGGCGACGGACATTCAGTACTTC. It translates to CASSPLGATDIQYF.

This clonotype was detected a few times. The J gene is TRBJ2-3, the V gene TRBV18; TRBD2 matches 11 bases. CDR3 length equals 17 residues. Trimming cost V 4 bases and J 0 bases; bases outside gene matches: 6. In germline, CDR1 is KGHSH, CDR2 LQKENI. CDR3 nucleotides: TGTGCCAGCTCACTTCTCTCTAGCGGGAGGAGCACAGATACGCAGTATTTT. Amino acids: CASSLLSSGRSTDTQYF.

This clonotype was seen a few times. This chain uses TRBV27 with TRBJ1-4; unclear D gene. Between the trimmed V and J ends, which lost 7 bases and 8 bases, there was a span of 11 bases. The CDR3 runs 12 residues. Germline V lookup: CDR1 MNHEY, CDR2 SMNVEV (reference sequence). CDR3 in DNA: TGTGCCAGCATTCAGAAAGGGGAAAAACTGTTTTTT. Protein: CASIQKGEKLFF. Filled out from reference TRBV27 and TRBJ1-4, the complete variable domain reads EAQVTQNPRYLITVTGKKLTVTCSQNMNHEYMSWYRQDPGLGLRQIYYSMNVEVTDKGDVPEGYKVSRKEKRNFPLILESPSPNQTSLYFCASIQKGEKLFFGSGTQLSVL.

In the case of this clonotype: It may be a read error: a sequence one base away is much more abundant. V usage is TRBV2 and J usage is TRBJ1-1; D may be TRBD1 (5 bases). This CDR3 comprises 14 residues. Germline values: CDR1 SNHLY, CDR2 FYNNEI. The V gene lost 9 bases and the J gene lost 5 bases, with 19 bases spanning the gap. The CDR3 loop reads CARSPTGRRTEAFF. The CDR3 coding sequence is TGTGCCAGAAGTCCCACAGGCCGCCGGACTGAAGCTTTCTTT.

This clonotype came up many times. The chain combines TRBV27 with TRBJ2-3; possible D gene TRBD2, 5 bases. Trimming pared 3 bases from V and 3 bases from J, leaving 13 bases between. The length of the CDR3 is 15 residues. Germline CDR1 MNHEY, CDR2 SMNVEV (reference sequence). The CDR3 coding sequence is TGTGCCAGCAGTTTGGACGGGGAAGGTACAGATACGCAGTATTTT. It specifies CASSLDGEGTDTQYF.

The sample holds many counts of this clonotype. This chain links TRBV29-1 with TRBJ1-4, with TRBD1 as a possible D gene (5 bases). Trimming shortened V by 6 bases and J by 8 bases, and 13 bases separated the two germline ends. Germline V CDR1 and CDR2: SQVTM, ANQGSEA. The CDR3 consists of 12 residues. The CDR3 reads CSVTLGEEKLFF. The CDR3 nucleotides read TGCAGCGTAACCCTGGGGGAAGAAAAACTGTTTTTT.

The table lists this clonotype with many counts. The chain links TRBV28 to TRBJ1-5, with 8 bases matching TRBD1. Germline CDR1 MDHEN, CDR2 SYDVKM. CDR3 length: 15 amino acids. Trimming removed 5 bases from V and 2 bases from J; junction bases left unmatched: 5. The CDR3 coding sequence is TGTGCCAGCAGTCAGGGACAGGCTGGCAATCAGCCCCAGCATTTT. Its translation: CASSQGQAGNQPQHF.

This clonotype was found a few times. J is TRBJ2-1 and V is TRBV28; 10 bases map to TRBD2. CDR3 size: 13 residues. V trimming: 5 bases; J trimming: 9 bases; junction bases outside the gene matches: 4. Germline V gives CDR1 MDHEN, CDR2 SYDVKM. The CDR3, as DNA: TGTGCCAGCAGTAGCGGGGGGGCAAGTGAGCAGTTCTTC. It specifies CASSSGGASEQFF.

As to this clonotype: Possible read error: a much larger clone is one base away. CDR3 protein: CASRSERDYGYTF. In DNA form, the CDR3 reads TGTGCCAGTAGAAGCGAGAGAGACTATGGCTACACCTTC. The chain has TRBV19 and TRBJ1-2; D unclear. V gave up 6 bases and J gave up 3 bases, with 11 bases separating them. CDR3 length: 13 amino acids. Per germline, CDR1 LNHDA and CDR2 SQIVND (reference sequence). Using reference TRBV19 and TRBJ1-2 for the parts outside the CDR3, the full variable domain is DGGITQSPKYLFRKEGQNVTLSCEQNLNHDAMYWYRQDPGQGLRLIYYSQIVNDFQKGDIAEGYSVSREKKESFPLTVTSAQKNPTAFYLCASRSERDYGYTFGSGTRLTVV.

This clonotype came up many times. This chain connects TRBV3-1 to TRBJ1-4; TRBD1 might be the D (6 bases). The CDR3 loop spans 16 amino acids. CDR1 LGHDT and CDR2 YNNKEL come from the germline V gene (reference sequence). V lost 0 bases and J 7 bases, leaving 15 bases between the germline ends. CDR3 DNA: TGTGCCAGCAGCCAAGACCCCGGGGGCTTAGGTGAAAAACTGTTTTTT. It specifies CASSQDPGGLGEKLFF.

The chain has TRBV6-1 and TRBJ2-5; D is uncertain. The V end was cut by 9 bases, the J end by 1 base, with 9 bases between. Germline lookup yields CDR1 MNHNS and CDR2 SASEGT. The length of the CDR3 is 12 residues. In DNA, the CDR3 is TGTGCCAGTTTGGATTCCCAAGAGACCCAGTACTTC. Encoded protein: CASLDSQETQYF.

This clonotype was found many times. This chain connects TRBV9 to TRBJ1-2, with D perhaps matching TRBD1 (5 bases). The CDR3 contains 13 residues. CDR1 and CDR2 from the germline V gene are SGDLS and YYNGEE. V gave up 3 bases and J gave up 4 bases, with 10 bases separating them. The CDR3, as DNA: TGTGCCAGCAGCGCGGGGGACGGCTATGGCTACACCTTC. Encoded protein: CASSAGDGYGYTF.

The chain employs TRBV3-1 and TRBJ2-3, with D perhaps TRBD2 (6 bases). This CDR3 is built from 16 residues. Germline CDR1 is LGHDT and CDR2 is YNNKEL (reference sequence). Trimming shortened V by 4 bases and J by 6 bases, and 20 bases separated the two germline ends. In DNA form, the CDR3 reads TGTGCCAGCAGCCGTGGAGGGGAGCGGTTCAGGGATACGCAGTATTTT. Its translation: CASSRGGERFRDTQYF.

This clonotype was recorded many times. The chain employs TRBV29-1 and TRBJ1-1; D is unresolved. This CDR3 is 14 amino acids long. Germline lookup yields CDR1 SQVTM and CDR2 ANQGSEA. V gave up 2 bases and J gave up 4 bases, with 14 bases separating them. CDR3 nucleotide sequence: TGCAGCGTTGAAAAAAAAGGATTGGGCACTGAAGCTTTCTTT. Amino acids: CSVEKKGLGTEAFF.

This clonotype was seen only a few times. The chain carries TRBV5-1 and TRBJ2-7; possible D gene TRBD1, 6 bases. The length of the CDR3 is 15 residues. Deletions cut 4 bases from V and 1 base from J, with 15 bases between. CDR1 SGHRS and CDR2 YFSETQ come from the germline V gene. In nucleotides, the CDR3 is TGCGCCAGCAGCACATACCCGGACAGTTCCTACGAGCAGTACTTC. Protein: CASSTYPDSSYEQYF.